This T cell receptor (beta chain) stems from a study of T cell repertoires in cytomegalovirus infection. Notes on the study in general: Ex vivo, HLA-C-restricted CMV-specific TCR beta clonotypes prevailed over the rest of the response.

Germline CDR1 reads SGHVS; CDR2 reads FQNEAQ. The CDR3 sequence is 15 residues long. Trimming took off 1 base at V and 1 base at J, with 10 bases between the two ends. This clonotype has a count of ten or more. The antigen is undetermined. TCRdb passed the reads through MiXCR, listing each CDR3 protein once. Among around 340,000 distinct CDR3 sequences listed, just under 30% were seen once. The sequence came from a human donor in good health (CMV status not recorded). Some clones in this sample may be carry-over from other donors' samples. The V and J genes are TRBV7-8 and TRBJ1-1, with TRBD1 as a possible D gene (5 bases). This sample comprised cultured PBMCs, obtained from culture after CMV antigen stimulation. CDR3 protein: CASSLDEGTNTEAFF. The DNA for the CDR3 is TGTGCCAGCAGCTTAGATGAGGGGACGAACACTGAAGCTTTCTTT. The full variable domain, rest sourced from reference TRBV7-8 and TRBJ1-1, is GAGVSQSPRYKVAKRGQDVALRCDPISGHVSLFWYQQALGQGPEFLTYFQNEAQLDKSGLPSDRFFAERPEGSVSTLKIQRTQQEDSAVYLCASSLDEGTNTEAFFGQGTRLTVV.